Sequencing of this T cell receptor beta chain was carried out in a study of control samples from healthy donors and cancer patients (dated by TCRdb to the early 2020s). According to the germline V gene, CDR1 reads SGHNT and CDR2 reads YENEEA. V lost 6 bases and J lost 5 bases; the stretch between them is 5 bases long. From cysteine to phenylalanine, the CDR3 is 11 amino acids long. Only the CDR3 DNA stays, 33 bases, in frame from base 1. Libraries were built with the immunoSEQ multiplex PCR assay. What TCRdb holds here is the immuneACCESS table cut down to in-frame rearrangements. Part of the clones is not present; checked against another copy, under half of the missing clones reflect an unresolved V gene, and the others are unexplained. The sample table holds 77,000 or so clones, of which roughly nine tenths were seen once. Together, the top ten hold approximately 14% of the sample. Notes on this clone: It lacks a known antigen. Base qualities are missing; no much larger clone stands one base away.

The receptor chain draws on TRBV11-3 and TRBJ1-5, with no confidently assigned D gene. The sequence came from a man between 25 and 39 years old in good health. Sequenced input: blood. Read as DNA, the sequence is TGTGCCAGCAGAGGATATCAGCCCCAGCATTTT. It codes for CASRGYQPQHF.